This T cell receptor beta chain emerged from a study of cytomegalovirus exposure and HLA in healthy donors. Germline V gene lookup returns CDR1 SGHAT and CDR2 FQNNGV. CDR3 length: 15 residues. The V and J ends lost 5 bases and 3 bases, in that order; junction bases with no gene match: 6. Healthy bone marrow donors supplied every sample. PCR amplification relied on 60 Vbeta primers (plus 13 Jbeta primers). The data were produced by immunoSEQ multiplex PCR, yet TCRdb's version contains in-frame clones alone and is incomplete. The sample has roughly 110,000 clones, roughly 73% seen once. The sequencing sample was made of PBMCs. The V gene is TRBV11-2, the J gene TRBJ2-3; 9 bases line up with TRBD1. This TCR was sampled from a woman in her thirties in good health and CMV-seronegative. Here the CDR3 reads CASSMNRGPTDTQYF. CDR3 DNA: TGTGCCAGCAGCATGAACAGGGGGCCGACAGATACGCAGTATTTT.